One sample yielded the 8 T cell receptor beta chains listed below, sequenced in a study of T cell responses to AZD1222 COVID-19 vaccine (dated by TCRdb to the early 2020s). The method behind the library was the immunoSEQ multiplex PCR assay. TCRdb took over this immuneACCESS table, retaining in-frame rearrangements with V and J assigned. Such tables are incomplete; in checked studies, under half of the missing clones stem from an unresolved V gene, and the remainder is unexplained. The sample has about 140,000 clones on record, about 88% of them singletons. The leading ten clones occupy approximately 4.8% of the sample. This specimen's time point label, per the study, means: baseline before first vaccination. The sequencing used peripheral blood, collected on day 0 of AZD1222 vaccination. All receptors come from an adult in good health.

The rearrangement links TRBV6-6 to TRBJ1-5; D remains unclear. The CDR3 is made up of 15 amino acids. Germline V gene sequence: CDR1 MNHNY, CDR2 SVGAGI (reference sequence). The V end was cut by 0 bases, the J end by 4 bases, with 10 bases between. The CDR3 nucleotides are TGTGCCAGCAGTTACTCGATTGGAGTTAATCAGCCCCAGCATTTT. This translates into CASSYSIGVNQPQHF.

The chain links TRBV5-4 to TRBJ1-1; 11 nucleotides line up with TRBD1. CDR1 and CDR2 (germline): SGHNT, YYREEE (reference sequence). V shed 5 bases and J 8 bases; nucleotides not matched to a gene: 8. The CDR3 consists of 14 residues. The CDR3 DNA sequence: TGTGCCAGCAGACAGGGACAGGGGGTTTCCGAAGCTTTCTTT. Translating gives CASRQGQGVSEAFF.

The chain uses TRBV7-9 and TRBJ2-1; D is unresolved. V lost 1 base and J 6 bases, leaving 4 bases between the germline ends. CDR1 SEHNR and CDR2 FQNEAQ come from the germline V gene (reference sequence). The CDR3 is 12 amino acids. The CDR3 sequence: CASSLESNEQFF. The CDR3 DNA reads as TGTGCCAGCAGCTTAGAGAGCAATGAGCAGTTCTTC.

The chain employs TRBV29-1 and TRBJ2-5; D ambiguous. The CDR3 consists of 12 residues. The ends were cut back, 1 base at V and 7 bases at J, with 10 bases in the middle. Looked up from germline, CDR1 is SQVTM and CDR2 is ANQGSEA. In nucleotides, the CDR3 is TGCAGCGTTGAAGTTCCGCCGGGGACCCAGTACTTC. This gives the protein CSVEVPPGTQYF.

The chain joins TRBV3-1 (or the pseudogene TRBV3-2) to TRBJ2-5, with 8 bases fitting TRBD1. V shed 0 bases, J shed 2 bases, and the junction held 8 bases outside the gene matches. CDR3 length equals 17 residues. Germline V lookup: CDR1 LGHDT, CDR2 YNNKEL (reference sequence). The CDR3 protein is CASSQDRGTGIQETQYF. CDR3 nucleotides: TGTGCCAGCAGCCAAGATCGGGGGACAGGCATACAAGAGACCCAGTACTTC.

V gene TRBV6-5 combines with J gene TRBJ1-5; 8 bases line up with TRBD1. Germline loops: CDR1 MNHEY, CDR2 SVGAGI. Losses at the gene ends were 7 bases for V and 4 bases for J; bases not matched to a gene: 6. The CDR3 loop spans 14 amino acids. CDR3 sequence: CASTLGDRNQPQHF. The CDR3 DNA reads as TGTGCCAGCACCCTCGGGGACAGGAATCAGCCCCAGCATTTT.

The genes are TRBV2 and TRBJ1-1, with TRBD1 matching 8 bases. The V gene end was trimmed by 9 bases and the J gene end by 1 base; junction bases not matched to a gene: 10. The CDR3 contains 15 residues. The germline CDR1 and CDR2 sequences are SNHLY and FYNNEI. CDR3 sequence reads: CASRQGRNQNTEAFF. Written as DNA, the CDR3 is TGTGCCAGTCGACAGGGGAGGAATCAGAACACTGAAGCTTTCTTT.

The chain employs TRBV3-1 (or the pseudogene TRBV3-2) and TRBJ2-7; TRBD1 might be the D (5 bases). The length of the CDR3 is 15 residues. Germline lookup yields CDR1 LGHDT and CDR2 YNNKEL (reference sequence). V lost 4 bases to trimming and J lost 4 bases, with 17 bases between them. CDR3 DNA: TGTGCCAGCAGCCCCTGGGGCGGAGAGTTTTACGAGCAGTACTTC. It specifies CASSPWGGEFYEQYF.